Each of the 12 T cell receptor beta chains below was sequenced from the same sample in a study of Graves' ophthalmopathy and Graves' hyperthyroidism. The study amplified TCR beta CDR3 regions using RNA transcripts. HTBI primers primed a first-round RT-PCR, and a second-round multiplex PCR followed. Each CDR3 protein is one row after TCRdb ran MiXCR on the multiplex PCR reads. The table records around 1.1 million distinct CDR3 sequences, 35% to 40% of them present only once. Sequencing was done on a sample of peripheral blood or thyroid tissue (not recorded which). The receptors stem from an adult man with Graves' hyperthyroidism.

The chain has TRBV29-1 and TRBJ2-5; 14 positions match TRBD2. Germline V gives CDR1 SQVTM, CDR2 ANQGSEA. V shed 6 bases and J 5 bases; nucleotides not matched to a gene: 5. This CDR3 has 14 residues. The DNA for the CDR3 is TGCAGCGTACCCGGGACTAGCGGGAGTGAGACCCAGTACTTC. This encodes CSVPGTSGSETQYF.

This clonotype was observed a handful of times. The chain uses TRBV4-1 and TRBJ2-5; 7 bases are a match to TRBD2. CDR1 and CDR2 from the germline V gene are MGHRA and YSYEKL. The trim removed 0 bases at V and 4 bases at J, leaving 14 bases unmatched. This CDR3 comprises 18 residues. The DNA of the CDR3 is TGCGCCAGCAGCCAAGATTGGCTTAGCGGGTCCTTCGGAGAGACCCAGTACTTC. Translation: CASSQDWLSGSFGETQYF.

Notes on this clonotype: This CDR3 is missing its conserved last phenylalanine or tryptophan, likely due to a read error. Because the CDR3's place on the DNA is in doubt, the DNA is left out and the CDR3 is given as listed by TCRdb. J is TRBJ1-1 and V is TRBV19. The CDR3 is 12 amino acids long, termini counted. Germline V gene data show CDR1 as LNHDA and CDR2 as SQIVND (reference sequence). CDR3 region: CASSMRNLRTTY.

This clonotype showed up many times. CDR3 nucleotides: TGCAGTGCTAGCCAGCGGGGGGGACAAGAGACCCAGTACTTC. As protein: CSASQRGGQETQYF. The chain employs TRBV20-1 and TRBJ2-5; 10 bases line up with TRBD2. CDR1 is DFQATT and CDR2 is SNEGSKA in the germline V gene (reference sequence). The CDR3 totals 14 residues. The V segment lost 3 bases and the J segment 2 bases; nucleotides outside the gene matches: 3.

This clonotype was seen at least ten times. The chain has TRBV20-1 and TRBJ1-1; D might be TRBD1 (5 bases). Germline values: CDR1 DFQATT, CDR2 SNEGSKA (reference sequence). This CDR3 contains 13 residues. CDR3 sequence: CNGQGRQNTEAFF. CDR3 bases: TGCAATGGGCAGGGACGGCAGAACACTGAAGCTTTCTTT.

This clonotype occurred many times. This chain uses TRBV7-2 with TRBJ1-4; 9 nucleotides match TRBD1. J gave up 8 bases and V 5 bases, and 9 bases lay outside the gene matches. There are 15 residues in the CDR3. CDR1 and CDR2 (germline): SGHTA, FQGNSA. DNA of the CDR3: TGTGCCAGCAGCCCGGGGACAGGGTGGAGGGAAAAACTGTTTTTT. The encoded protein is CASSPGTGWREKLFF.

This clonotype was seen repeatedly, ten times or more. This chain links TRBV20-1 with TRBJ1-1, with D unclear. Germline assignment: CDR1 DFQATT and CDR2 SNEGSKA (reference sequence). The V and J ends lost 3 bases and 7 bases respectively, with 9 bases between them. This CDR3 contains 11 residues. The CDR3 nucleotides read TGCAGTGCTAGCGCCAGTAATGAAGCTTTCTTT. Its translation: CSASASNEAFF.

The rearrangement joins TRBV4-1 to TRBJ2-7; D tentatively fits TRBD1 or TRBD2 (6 bases each). Trimming removed 3 bases at V and 2 bases at J, with 14 bases between. The germline V gene has CDR1 MGHRA and CDR2 YSYEKL. CDR3 length: 15 amino acids. The DNA for the CDR3 is TGCGCCAGCAGCCACCTGGGGGGCGGAACCTACGAGCAGTACTTC. Amino acid sequence: CASSHLGGGTYEQYF.

The chain recombines TRBV19 with TRBJ2-7; no reliable D call. With 2 bases removed from V and 0 bases from J, the gap between germline ends came to 11 bases. CDR1 LNHDA and CDR2 SQIVND come from the germline V gene (reference sequence). The CDR3 totals 15 residues. CDR3 nucleotide sequence: TGTGCCAGTAGTATAATTAAGGGCAGCTCCTACGAGCAGTACTTC. Translating it yields CASSIIKGSSYEQYF.

This clonotype occurred a few times. The gene calls are TRBV19 and TRBJ1-1, with D hard to call. V gave up 3 bases and J gave up 1 base, with 9 bases separating them. The CDR3 sequence is 14 residues long. Germline V gene data show CDR1 as LNHDA and CDR2 as SQIVND (reference sequence). The CDR3 loop is CASSIIRENTEAFF. Written as DNA, the CDR3 is TGTGCCAGTAGTATTATCAGAGAGAACACTGAAGCTTTCTTT.

This clonotype was detected many times. This chain connects TRBV20-1 to TRBJ1-2; D is ambiguous. The CDR3 contains 15 residues. Germline CDR1 and CDR2: DFQATT and SNEGSKA (reference sequence). Trimming cost V 0 bases and J 0 bases, with 11 bases left between them. The DNA of the CDR3 is TGCAGTGCTAGAGATTTAGCCTCAGCTAACTATGGCTACACCTTC. Protein sequence: CSARDLASANYGYTF.

This clonotype was recorded at least ten times. The chain employs TRBV6-4 and TRBJ1-1, with unresolved D. The V end was cut by 8 bases, the J end by 0 bases, with 10 bases between. CDR3 size: 13 residues. Germline loops: CDR1 MRHNA, CDR2 SNTAGT. The chain's CDR3 is CASSVEMNTEAFF. In nucleotides, the CDR3 is TGTGCCAGCTCTGTCGAAATGAACACTGAAGCTTTCTTT.